These T cell receptor beta chains were read from a single sample in a study of T cells in Graves' hyperthyroidism and ophthalmopathy. One entry per CDR3 protein, called by TCRdb with MiXCR from the multiplex PCR reads. The sample has 400,000 or so distinct CDR3 sequences, around 15% seen once. The specimen was blood. These TCRs come from a woman younger than 45 with Graves' ophthalmopathy. Each CDR3 is given with its conserved first and last residue. The D gene is left open where the match is weak. The listing skips clone size in some rows; elsewhere it reads once, few, many or a size class.

TRBV10-2	15	few	TRBJ1-2	-	TGCGCCAGCAGAGCCACCGGGACACAAATTTATGGCTACACCTTC	CASRATGTQIYGYTF
TRBV6-1	15	-	TRBJ2-1	-	TGTGCCAGCAGTCCCGACAGGATATTGGGCAATGAGCAGTTCTTC	CASSPDRILGNEQFF
TRBV20-1	10	-	TRBJ1-2	-	TGCAGTGTTAGTTTGGAAGGCTACACCTTC	CSVSLEGYTF
TRBV20-1	10	many	TRBJ2-5	-	TGCAGTGCTAGTAGGGAGGCCCAGTACTTC	CSASREAQYF
TRBV20-1	16	many	TRBJ2-7	TRBD2	TGCAGTGCTGCCGGGACTAGCGGGGGGGCATACTACGAGCAGTACTTC	CSAAGTSGGAYYEQYF
TRBV20-1	14	many	TRBJ2-6	-	TGCAGTGCCGCAGGGTACTCTGGGGCCAACGTCCTGACTTTC	CSAAGYSGANVLTF
TRBV6-1	16	few	TRBJ1-2	-	TGTGCCAGCAGTGTGTTTGGGTGGGAGCGCCGCGATGGCTACACCTTC	CASSVFGWERRDGYTF
TRBV30	14	many	TRBJ2-2	-	TGTGCCTGGAGTGGCAGACGAGACACCGGGGAGCTGTTTTTT	CAWSGRRDTGELFF
TRBV2	13	many	TRBJ2-7	-	TGTGCCAGCAAAGTAGCATTTCGGACCGAGCAGTACTTC	CASKVAFRTEQYF
TRBV6-2/TRBV6-3	14	many	TRBJ1-1	-	TGTGCCAGCAGTTATAGCCCGCAGAACACTGAAGCTTTCTTT	CASSYSPQNTEAFF
TRBV28	13	few	TRBJ2-7	-	TGTGCCAGCAGTTTATTGACTCCCTACGAGCAGTACTTC	CASSLLTPYEQYF
TRBV2	13	many	TRBJ2-3	-	TGTGCCAGCGGCAGGGAGATGTCAGATACGCAGTATTTT	CASGREMSDTQYF
TRBV30	15	many	TRBJ2-1	-	TGTGCCTGGAGTCGGACGTATTCGGCCTACAATGAGCAGTTCTTC	CAWSRTYSAYNEQFF
TRBV29-1	14	few	TRBJ1-2	TRBD1	TGCAGCGTTTATGTTGGCAGGGGGCGAGGCGGCTACACCTTC	CSVYVGRGRGGYTF
TRBV19	15	few	TRBJ2-1	-	TGTGCCAGTAGTTCTACGAGTCTGGGGTTCGATGAGCAGTTCTTC	CASSSTSLGFDEQFF
TRBV5-6	14	many	TRBJ2-5	-	TGTGCCAGCAGCTTTAGGCAGGGCCAAGAGACCCAGTACTTC	CASSFRQGQETQYF
TRBV20-1	14	many	TRBJ2-7	-	TGCAGTGCTAGAGCAGACAGAGATACCTACGAGCAGTACTTC	CSARADRDTYEQYF
TRBV28	13	many	TRBJ2-7	-	TGTGCCAGCAGTTTCTTAGGACCCTACGAGCAGTACTTC	CASSFLGPYEQYF
TRBV29-1	13	many	TRBJ1-5	-	TGCAGCGTCGTGACCGTGAGCAATCAGCCCCAGCATTTT	CSVVTVSNQPQHF
TRBV4-1	15	once	TRBJ2-7	-	TGCGCCAGCAGCCAAGATGATGTACAAACCTACGAGCAGTACTTC	CASSQDDVQTYEQYF
TRBV7-6	15	-	TRBJ2-7	-	TGTGCCAGCAGCAGGGGGGTTTTTTTATCCTACGAGCAGTACTTC	CASSRGVFLSYEQYF
TRBV4-3	15	-	TRBJ1-1	-	TGCGCCAGCAGCCCCCGGCGGAGCCTGAGCACTGAAGCTTTCTTT	CASSPRRSLSTEAFF
TRBV7-9	11	many	TRBJ1-1	-	TGTGCCAGCAGCTCGGACAGTCGAGCTTTCTTT	CASSSDSRAFF
TRBV18	15	once	TRBJ2-5	-	TGTGCCAGCGGGAGCGAGGGCCCGGCGGTGGAGACCCAGTACTTC	CASGSEGPAVETQYF
TRBV29-1	16	-	TRBJ2-7	TRBD1	TGCAGCGTTGGGGGGCCCCCGGGACAGGGGTACTACGAGCAGTACTTC	CSVGGPPGQGYYEQYF
TRBV5-1	15	few	TRBJ2-5	TRBD1	TGCGCCAGCAGCTTGGGGACAGGGCGATGGGAGACCCAGTACTTC	CASSLGTGRWETQYF
TRBV5-1	15	many	TRBJ2-5	-	TGCGCCAGCAGCTTGGGGGGAACAGGGTTGGAGACCCAGTACTTC	CASSLGGTGLETQYF
TRBV9	15	-	TRBJ2-5	TRBD1	TGTGCCAGCACCGTGGGCTTTGGGACAGGGGAGACCCAGTACTTC	CASTVGFGTGETQYF
TRBV4-1	14	many	TRBJ1-2	-	TGCGCCAGCAGCCAAGAATCGGCAGGGTATGGCTACACCTTC	CASSQESAGYGYTF
TRBV7-8	15	many	TRBJ2-1	TRBD2	TGTGCCAGCAGCTTAGGGCGGGGGGGCCAGGTTGAGCAGTTCTTC	CASSLGRGGQVEQFF
TRBV6-2/TRBV6-3	16	many	TRBJ2-3	-	TGTGCCAGCAGTTACCGGGGGACTGGGGGCACAGATACGCAGTATTTT	CASSYRGTGGTDTQYF
TRBV27	13	-	TRBJ2-1	TRBD2	TGTGCCAGCGGGGACTACCCCCTCAATGAGCAGTTCTTC	CASGDYPLNEQFF
TRBV14	16	-	TRBJ2-5	-	TGTGCCAGCAGCCAAGAGGCAGGGGGGTTCCGGGAGACCCAGTACTTC	CASSQEAGGFRETQYF
TRBV10-3	16	few	TRBJ1-2	-	TGTGCCATCAGTGAAAGAAGCGGGACTGGGGGTAATGGCTACACCTTC	CAISERSGTGGNGYTF
TRBV6-1	12	-	TRBJ2-7	-	TGTGCCAGCAGAATACTGGCCTACGAGCAGTACTTC	CASRILAYEQYF
TRBV20-1	16	-	TRBJ2-5	TRBD2	TGCAGTGCTGGACCTAGCGGGGGCCTCCTCCAAGAGACCCAGTACTTC	CSAGPSGGLLQETQYF
TRBV3-1	15	many	TRBJ2-1	-	TGTGCCAGCAGCCCAGGACTGCCAAACTACAATGAGCAGTTCTTC	CASSPGLPNYNEQFF